These 23 T cell receptor beta chains were all obtained from the same sample, sequenced in a study of T cell responses to AZD1222 COVID-19 vaccine (dated by TCRdb to the early 2020s). Libraries were prepared through the immunoSEQ multiplex PCR assay. TCRdb took over this immuneACCESS table, retaining in-frame rearrangements with V and J assigned. Such tables are incomplete; in checked studies, under half of the missing clones stem from an unresolved V gene, and the remainder is unexplained. This sample holds about 84,000 clones; 70% to 90% were observed only once. The leading ten clones occupy around 10% of the sample. The time point tag for this specimen amounts to: about 28 days (+/-7) after the second vaccine dose. Material: peripheral blood, obtained 28 days after the second AZD1222 dose. The receptors stem from an adult who received the AZD1222 COVID-19 vaccine.

The chain is built from TRBV24-1 and TRBJ2-1, with 9 bases identical to TRBD1. V dropped 3 bases and J dropped 6; count of bases not matched to a gene: 8. The CDR3 is 16 residues long. Germline loops: CDR1 KGHDR, CDR2 SFDVKD. CDR3 coding DNA: TGTGCCACCAGTGATGCTGTGGGACAGGGATCCAATGAGCAGTTCTTC. It specifies CATSDAVGQGSNEQFF.

The V call is TRBV4-3, the J call TRBJ1-1; no reliable D call. This CDR3 has 13 amino acids. Germline CDR1 is LGHNA and CDR2 is YSLEER. V shed 0 bases and J shed 5 bases, with 7 bases lying between them. The DNA of the CDR3 is TGCGCCAGCAGCCAAGAAAGGGTGACTGAAGCTTTCTTT. Translation gives CASSQERVTEAFF.

The rearrangement links TRBV3-1 (or the pseudogene TRBV3-2) to TRBJ1-2, with D possibly TRBD1 on 6 matching bases. CDR3 length: 17 residues. Germline lookup yields CDR1 LGHDT and CDR2 YNNKEL (reference sequence). V lost 1 base and J lost 4, with 19 bases in between. CDR3 loop: CASSQAKIRGPVYGYTF. In DNA form, the CDR3 reads TGTGCCAGCAGCCAAGCTAAAATTCGGGGGCCCGTCTATGGCTACACCTTC.

The CDR3 sequence is CASSQPDRGRFEDNYGYTF. The CDR3 nucleotides are TGTGCCAGCAGCCAACCGGACAGGGGGCGATTTGAGGATAACTATGGCTACACCTTC. The J gene is TRBJ1-2, the V gene TRBV5-6, with 11 positions matching TRBD1. V lost 4 bases, J lost 1 base, and 15 bases stayed unmatched. The germline gives CDR1 SGHDT, CDR2 YYEEEE. The CDR3 spans 19 residues.

This chain uses TRBV5-1 with TRBJ1-1, with unresolved D. V lost 4 bases and J 8 bases, leaving 18 bases between the germline ends. From germline, CDR1 is SGHRS and CDR2 YFSETQ. The CDR3 consists of 14 residues. The CDR3 sequence is CASSAGPEKQEAFF. Here the CDR3 DNA reads TGCGCCAGCAGCGCCGGGCCTGAGAAACAGGAAGCTTTCTTT.

By frequency in the sample, this clone is medium-sized. V gene TRBV25-1 combines with J gene TRBJ1-5, with 9 bases lining up with TRBD1. Per germline, CDR1 MGHDK and CDR2 SYGVNS. This CDR3 has 13 amino acids. J was trimmed by 7 bases and V by 3 bases; bases with no gene match: 1. The CDR3 coding sequence is TGTGCCAGCAGTGAGACAGGGGGACAGCCCCAGCATTTT. It codes for CASSETGGQPQHF.

V and J are TRBV28 and TRBJ1-4, with D perhaps TRBD1 (5 bases). Germline V CDR1 and CDR2: MDHEN, SYDVKM. V was cut by 4 bases and J by 0 bases, with 6 bases left in between. This CDR3 has 14 amino acids. The CDR3 spells CASSSGSTNEKLFF. In DNA form, the CDR3 reads TGTGCCAGCAGTTCAGGGTCAACTAATGAAAAACTGTTTTTT.

This clone was recorded only once. The V and J genes are TRBV6-5 and TRBJ1-1; D unclear. Germline V gene data show CDR1 as MNHEY and CDR2 as SVGAGI. Trimming removed 5 bases from V and 0 bases from J, with 13 bases in between. CDR3 length equals 15 residues. The CDR3 DNA reads TGTGCCAGCAGTCCCGGACGGCTCATGAACACTGAAGCTTTCTTT. Protein: CASSPGRLMNTEAFF.

The CDR3 loop reads CASSLGAGTSGVTQETQYF. CDR3 nucleotide sequence: TGTGCCAGCAGCTTAGGGGCCGGGACTAGCGGGGTAACCCAAGAGACCCAGTACTTC. This chain joins TRBV7-2 and TRBJ2-5; 13 bases map to TRBD2. The V gene's germline CDR1 is SGHTA and CDR2 FQGNSA. The J segment lost 1 base and the V segment lost 1 base, leaving 9 bases of the junction unmatched. The CDR3 has 19 residues.

The rearrangement joins TRBV19 to TRBJ1-4; D unclear. The CDR3 covers 15 residues. The ends were cut back, 3 bases at V and 8 bases at J, with 16 bases in the middle. Germline CDR1 LNHDA, CDR2 SQIVND (reference sequence). The DNA for the CDR3 is TGTGCCAGTAGTATCTACACTGCATCAAACGAAAAACTGTTTTTT. This codes for CASSIYTASNEKLFF. Full variable domain (remainder filled in from reference TRBV19 and TRBJ1-4): DGGITQSPKYLFRKEGQNVTLSCEQNLNHDAMYWYRQDPGQGLRLIYYSQIVNDFQKGDIAEGYSVSREKKESFPLTVTSAQKNPTAFYLCASSIYTASNEKLFFGSGTQLSVL.

This clone was observed a handful of times. The chain uses TRBV7-2 and TRBJ2-1; 10 nucleotides agree with TRBD2. Germline V lookup: CDR1 SGHTA, CDR2 FQGNSA. V lost 5 bases and J lost 5; bases outside the gene matches: 15. The CDR3 contains 18 residues. CDR3 residues: CASSTTGLADTPHNEQFF. The DNA for the CDR3 is TGTGCCAGCAGCACAACCGGACTAGCGGATACCCCCCACAATGAGCAGTTCTTC.

The J gene is TRBJ1-1, the V gene TRBV24-1; no clear D. Germline-derived CDR1 and CDR2 are KGHDR and SFDVKD. The CDR3 length is 14 residues. Trimming removed 2 bases at V and 4 bases at J, with 10 bases between. The CDR3, as DNA: TGTGCCACCAGTGATTCAATAAAAACCACTGAAGCTTTCTTT. It yields the protein CATSDSIKTTEAFF.

V is TRBV4-3 and J is TRBJ1-2; D is unresolved. CDR3 length: 13 residues. Germline V gene sequence: CDR1 LGHNA, CDR2 YSLEER. V was shortened by 0 bases and J by 10 bases, with 12 bases between the two germline ends. DNA for the CDR3: TGCGCCAGCAGCCAAGAAAAAGGGTGTGACTACACCTTC. It specifies CASSQEKGCDYTF.

The chain combines TRBV28 with TRBJ2-3; 7 nucleotides line up with TRBD2. Germline V gene sequence: CDR1 MDHEN, CDR2 SYDVKM. The CDR3 totals 16 residues. With V trimmed by 4 bases and J by 1 base, 8 bases remained unmatched. The CDR3 DNA is TGTGCCAGCAGTTCGACCGGGGGGAAAGGCACAGATACGCAGTATTTT. This sequence encodes CASSSTGGKGTDTQYF.

The chain joins TRBV19 to TRBJ1-1; 7 bases fit TRBD1. Germline V gives CDR1 LNHDA, CDR2 SQIVND (reference sequence). The V and J ends lost 8 bases and 1 base, in that order; junction bases with no gene match: 4. The CDR3 length is 13 residues. The CDR3 loop reads CASDRVPNTEAFF. CDR3 sequence (DNA): TGTGCCAGTGACAGGGTCCCGAACACTGAAGCTTTCTTT.

The chain's CDR3 is CASSRGPQNTGELFF. Written as DNA, the CDR3 is TGTGCCAGCAGCCGGGGGCCACAAAACACCGGGGAGCTGTTTTTT. V is TRBV3-1 (or the pseudogene TRBV3-2) and J is TRBJ2-2; a weak D match, TRBD1 (6 bases). Trimming left V 4 bases short and J 2 bases short, with 11 bases between. Germline V lookup: CDR1 LGHDT, CDR2 YNNKEL (reference sequence). This CDR3 spans 15 amino acids.

V is TRBV4-3 and J is TRBJ2-1; 11 nucleotides align to TRBD2. Germline CDR1 and CDR2: LGHNA and YSLEER. CDR3 length: 15 residues. The J segment lost 9 bases and the V segment lost 4 bases, leaving 8 bases of the junction unmatched. DNA for the CDR3: TGCGCCAGCAGCCCCCTAGCGGGAGGAATTGGTGAGCAGTTCTTC. The encoded protein is CASSPLAGGIGEQFF.

CDR3 coding DNA: TGTGCCAGCAGCCCGAACCCTAGCGTTTACAATGAGCAGTTCTTC. Translating it yields CASSPNPSVYNEQFF. The rearrangement uses TRBV13 and TRBJ2-1; weak D call: TRBD2 (6 bases). V was trimmed by 5 bases and J by 4 bases, leaving 15 bases between them. The CDR3 contains 15 residues. Germline V gives CDR1 PRHDT, CDR2 FYEKMQ (reference sequence).

The rearrangement links TRBV7-9 to TRBJ1-1; D is unclear. The CDR3 has 15 residues. With 3 bases removed from V and 2 bases from J, the gap between germline ends came to 13 bases. CDR1 SEHNR and CDR2 FQNEAQ come from the germline V gene (reference sequence). The CDR3 is CASSFQSGVNTEAFF. As DNA, the CDR3 is TGTGCCAGCAGCTTTCAGTCAGGCGTCAACACTGAAGCTTTCTTT.

The chain combines TRBV4-3 with TRBJ2-3; 13 bases agree with TRBD2. The CDR3 is 18 amino acids. After removal of 4 bases from V and 4 bases from J, the junction contained 11 bases not matched to a gene. Germline V CDR1 and CDR2: LGHNA, YSLEER. In DNA, the CDR3 is TGCGCCAGCAGCCCCGGACTAGCGGGGGCCCTCTCATCAGATACGCAGTATTTT. Residues: CASSPGLAGALSSDTQYF.

This chain joins TRBV2 and TRBJ1-2; 7 nucleotides match TRBD1. The V segment lost 4 bases and the J segment 8 bases; nucleotides outside the gene matches: 10. CDR3 length: 14 amino acids. CDR1 and CDR2 (germline): SNHLY, FYNNEI. The CDR3 nucleotides are TGTGCCAGCAGTGCGGCTAGGGGGCTAAGCGGCTACACCTTC. Residues: CASSAARGLSGYTF.

At least ten counts were recorded for this clone. CDR3 residues: CASSLAWGGRAGNTIYF. CDR3 bases: TGTGCCAGCAGCTTAGCGTGGGGAGGCAGAGCTGGAAACACCATATATTTT. V gene TRBV7-9 combines with J gene TRBJ1-3; unclear D gene. V shed 0 bases and J shed 2 bases, with 14 bases lying between them. Germline loops: CDR1 SEHNR, CDR2 FQNEAQ (reference sequence). This CDR3 comprises 17 residues.

This clone was picked up a small number of times. This chain connects TRBV7-2 to TRBJ1-4; D not certain. The CDR3 is 14 residues long. Per the germline V gene, CDR1 is SGHTA and CDR2 is FQGNSA. Trimming pared 1 base from V and 8 bases from J, leaving 11 bases between. This CDR3 reads CASSLEPSGEKLFF. In nucleotides, the CDR3 is TGTGCCAGCAGCTTAGAGCCGTCGGGGGAAAAACTGTTTTTT.